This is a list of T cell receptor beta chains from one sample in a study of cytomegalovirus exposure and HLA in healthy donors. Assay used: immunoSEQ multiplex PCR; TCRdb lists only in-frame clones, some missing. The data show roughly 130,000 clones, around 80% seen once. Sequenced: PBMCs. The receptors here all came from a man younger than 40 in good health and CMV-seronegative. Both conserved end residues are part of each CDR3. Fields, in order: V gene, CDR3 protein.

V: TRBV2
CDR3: CASRDRGAEKLFF

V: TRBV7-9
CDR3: CASSLGTRTQHF

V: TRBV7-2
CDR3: CASSRANYGYTF

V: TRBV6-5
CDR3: CASKSSARSSYEQYF

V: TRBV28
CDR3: CASRQGALYEQYF

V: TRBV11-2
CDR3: CASSFVRGQGETQYF

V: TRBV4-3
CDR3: CASSPWTGRNTEAFF

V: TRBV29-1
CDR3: CSVSQGDYGYTF

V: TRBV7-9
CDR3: CASSSSGGTDTQYF

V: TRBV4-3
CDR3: CASSQRGQGASGYTF

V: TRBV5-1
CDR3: CASSLAGIQETQYF

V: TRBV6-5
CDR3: CASSYQGYSYEQYF

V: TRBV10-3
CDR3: CAIRAGTGLDYGYTF

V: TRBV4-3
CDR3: CASSQDSGTGFNTEAFF

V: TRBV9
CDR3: CASGGTGNEQYF

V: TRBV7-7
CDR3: CASSSRGGPNNEQFF

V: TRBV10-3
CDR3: CAITSDRGVHEQFF

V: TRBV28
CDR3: CASSSLLGGGQLEAFF

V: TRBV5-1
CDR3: CASSSTGGLSYEQYF

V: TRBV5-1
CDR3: CASSPAGQGVYEQYF

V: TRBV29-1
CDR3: CSVGGGQGVGHEQYF

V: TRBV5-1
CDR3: CASSWGVEGASTF

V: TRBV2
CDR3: CASSPWDRVYEQYF

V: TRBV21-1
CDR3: CASEPGHTNTEAFF

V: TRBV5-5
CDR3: CASSWTGGAWGRTDTQYF

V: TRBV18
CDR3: CASSPFDEKLFF

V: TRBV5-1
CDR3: CASSAGGASSYEQYF